This T cell receptor (beta chain) comes out of a study of cytotoxic CD8 clonotypes in ibrutinib-treated CLL. Study-wide background: Partial responses numbered some 25 and complete responses 2; after a median around 70 months, 14 stayed remitted and some twelve progressed. Sequenced samples delivered averages of 200,000 to 300,000 productive templates and roughly 100,000 productive rearrangements.

This clone was seen a handful of times. What it binds is unknown. CDR1 and CDR2 from the germline V gene are MRHNA and SNTAGT. Trimming at V came to 0 bases and at J to 5 bases, leaving 7 bases not matched to a gene. The CDR3 is 16 amino acids. Study-level findings and limits: Elevated clonality accompanied ibrutinib response, with a return toward baseline values at progression. Public clonotypes (which were uncommon) either contracted or remained stable on treatment.

Profiling relied on immunoSEQ multiplex PCR, and the TCRdb table lists in-frame clones only, not all of them. The sample holds more than 200,000 clones, 79% seen once. This receptor was identified in a human donor with chronic lymphocytic leukemia. The specimen comprised PBMCs, sampled after 12 months of ibrutinib treatment. The chain employs TRBV6-4 and TRBJ2-3; 8 bases line up with TRBD1. The CDR3 spells CASSDSAGGDLDTQYF. The DNA for the CDR3 is TGTGCCAGCAGTGACTCGGCAGGGGGCGATTTAGATACGCAGTATTTT.